The rows below give T cell receptor beta chains drawn from one sample of a study of Ad26.COV2.S vaccination and SARS-CoV-2 variants. The repertoire was sequenced with immunoSEQ multiplex PCR; TCRdb's copy has only in-frame clones and lacks some. Of roughly 350,000 clones detected, around 89% appear once; the ten largest clones hold roughly 5%. This specimen was peripheral blood, taken in a trial of Ad26.COV2.S vaccine versus placebo. The receptors come from a person aged 18 to 59 who received the Ad26.COV2.S COVID-19 vaccine or a placebo. Both conserved end residues are part of each CDR3. The D gene is left open where the match is weak. Only part of the rows carry a size: once, few, many, or a class if the clone is expanded.

j_gene,v_gene,abundance,d_gene,CDR3nt,CDR3aa
TRBJ2-5,TRBV11-2,.,TRBD2,TGTGCCAGCAGCTTGGGGAGCGGGAGAGGAGAGACCCAGTACTTC,CASSLGSGRGETQYF
TRBJ2-2,TRBV7-9,few,TRBD2,TGTGCCAGCAGCTGGTTACTAGCGGGAGGGCCTTCCGGGGAGCTGTTTTTT,CASSWLLAGGPSGELFF
TRBJ1-3,TRBV19,.,TRBD1,TGTGCCAGCGCCCAGACAGGGGCCAACTCTGGAAACACCATATATTTT,CASAQTGANSGNTIYF
TRBJ2-5,TRBV9,.,.,TGTGCCAGCAGCGTAGACAGGCAAGAGACCCAGTACTTC,CASSVDRQETQYF
TRBJ1-2,TRBV6-5,.,TRBD1,TGTGCCAGCAGTTACGCCCGGGACAGATCCTATGGCTACACCTTC,CASSYARDRSYGYTF
TRBJ2-2,TRBV19,.,TRBD2,TGTGCCAGTACCCCCCTAGCGGAGGTCGGCGGGGAGCTGTTTTTT,CASTPLAEVGGELFF
TRBJ2-2,TRBV24-1,.,TRBD1,TGTGCCACCAGTGACTCCTGGGACAGCGGGGAGCTGTTTTTT,CATSDSWDSGELFF
TRBJ2-2,TRBV24-1,.,.,TGTGCCACCAGTGATTTCGGCCGGACCGGGGAGCTGTTTTTT,CATSDFGRTGELFF
TRBJ2-3,TRBV11-2,.,TRBD2,TGTGCCAGCAGCATGGGGCGGGGGGGACACACAGATACGCAGTATTTT,CASSMGRGGHTDTQYF
TRBJ2-3,TRBV6-5,.,.,TGTGCCAGCAGTTACCAGGGGAGCACAGATACGCAGTATTTT,CASSYQGSTDTQYF
TRBJ2-1,TRBV7-9,.,TRBD1,TGTGCCAGCAGCTTCTTTCGGACAGGGGGGCACCATGAGCAGTTCTTC,CASSFFRTGGHHEQFF
TRBJ2-1,TRBV28,once,TRBD2,TGTGCCAGCAGGTCCGGGACTAGCCCCTGGAATGAGCAGTTCTTC,CASRSGTSPWNEQFF
TRBJ2-7,TRBV7-2,.,.,TGTGCCAGCAGCTTAGTTCAGGTTACAACCTACGAGCAGTACTTC,CASSLVQVTTYEQYF
TRBJ1-1,TRBV7-2,.,.,TGTGCCAGCAGCTTTTCCACTGAAGCTTTCTTT,CASSFSTEAFF
TRBJ1-1,TRBV6-6,.,.,TGTGCCAGCAGGGGGAACACTGAAGCTTTCTTT,CASRGNTEAFF
TRBJ1-4,TRBV6-5,.,.,TGTGCCAGCACCGGACATCCTCCAACTAATGAAAAACTGTTTTTT,CASTGHPPTNEKLFF
TRBJ2-7,TRBV7-2,once,TRBD2,TGTGCCAGCAACGCGGGGGGGAAGAGCTCCTACGAGCAGTACTTC,CASNAGGKSSYEQYF
TRBJ1-4,TRBV14,.,.,TGTGCCAGCAGCCAAGATATCGGGGAAAAACTGTTTTTT,CASSQDIGEKLFF
TRBJ1-1,TRBV20-1,.,.,TGCAGTGCTAGTTGGGGGGCCACTGAAGCTTTCTTT,CSASWGATEAFF
TRBJ2-3,TRBV18,once,TRBD2,TGTGCCAGCTCACCGGTGGCGGGAGGGCCTAATACGCAGTATTTT,CASSPVAGGPNTQYF
TRBJ2-5,TRBV4-1,.,.,TGCGCCAGCAGCCAATGGGCCAGCGAAACACAAAAAGAGACCCAGTACTTC,CASSQWASETQKETQYF
TRBJ1-6,TRBV14,.,.,TGTGCCAGCAGCCAAGTTGGAGGGGGACGCTCACCCCTCCACTTT,CASSQVGGGRSPLHF
TRBJ1-1,TRBV18,.,.,TGTGCCAGCTCCCTCGGTACGGGGGGGGACACTGAAGCTTTCTTT,CASSLGTGGDTEAFF
TRBJ1-2,TRBV7-2,once,TRBD1,TGTGCCAGCAGCTCGCGTCCGGGACAGGGGGCCGAGGGCTACACCTTC,CASSSRPGQGAEGYTF
TRBJ2-2,TRBV7-9,few,.,TGTGCCAGCAGCTTAGGGGGGGCGCCCACCGGGGAGCTGTTTTTT,CASSLGGAPTGELFF
TRBJ1-3,TRBV5-6,.,.,TGTGCCAGCAGCTTGTTTGGAAACACCATATATTTT,CASSLFGNTIYF
TRBJ2-3,TRBV28,.,.,TGTGCCAGCAGTTTAAGGTCGGCTAGCACAGATACGCAGTATTTT,CASSLRSASTDTQYF